This entry lists 27 T cell receptor beta chains sequenced from one sample in a study of blood T cell repertoires in COVID-19. Repertoires were generated with immunoSEQ multiplex PCR, while TCRdb's copy carries only in-frame clones and drops some. Of about 190,000 clones in the sample, about four fifths were seen once. Material for sequencing was peripheral blood. The receptor set was obtained from a woman aged 70-85 years with active or convalescent COVID-19.

The chain employs TRBV28 and TRBJ2-2; D is uncertain. The germline V gene has CDR1 MDHEN and CDR2 SYDVKM. The germline V and J ends were trimmed by 6 bases and 9 bases, with 11 bases remaining between them. The CDR3 has 12 residues. CDR3 coding DNA: TGTGCCAGCAGCCTTGACTCGCGGGAGCTGTTTTTT. This sequence encodes CASSLDSRELFF.

The rearrangement uses TRBV5-1 and TRBJ2-1, with 7 bases fitting TRBD2. Germline V CDR1 and CDR2: SGHRS, YFSETQ. V lost 4 bases to trimming and J lost 3 bases; unmatched junction nucleotides: 7. CDR3 length equals 15 residues. CDR3 amino acids: CASSNGLVGYNEQFF. The CDR3 nucleotides read TGCGCCAGCAGCAACGGACTAGTAGGCTACAATGAGCAGTTCTTC.

This sequence joins TRBV6-4 and TRBJ2-3; D may be TRBD1 (5 bases). Germline CDR1 and CDR2: MRHNA and SNTAGT. V gave up 5 bases and J gave up 0 bases, with 15 bases separating them. The CDR3 is 16 amino acids. The CDR3 spells CASSQDRTTSTDTQYF. The CDR3 DNA reads TGTGCCAGCAGTCAAGACCGGACAACTAGCACAGATACGCAGTATTTT.

The J gene is TRBJ1-1, the V gene TRBV7-2, with D perhaps matching TRBD1 (6 bases). V shed 4 bases and J shed 0 bases, with 12 bases lying between them. Germline CDR1 and CDR2: SGHTA and FQGNSA. This CDR3 comprises 15 residues. This CDR3 is CASSSGQNMNTEAFF. The CDR3 nucleotides read TGTGCCAGCAGCTCCGGACAGAACATGAACACTGAAGCTTTCTTT.

V is TRBV5-4 and J is TRBJ2-7; no clear D gene. The germline V and J ends were trimmed by 0 bases and 3 bases, with 10 bases remaining between them. The CDR3 is 14 residues long. Germline CDR1 SGHNT, CDR2 YYREEE (reference sequence). This CDR3 reads CASSLEVGDYEQYF. Here the CDR3 DNA reads TGTGCCAGCAGCTTGGAAGTGGGCGACTACGAGCAGTACTTC.

CDR3 sequence: CASRRGTYNEQFF. CDR3 bases: TGTGCCAGCAGACGCGGGACCTACAATGAGCAGTTCTTC. The chain is built from TRBV28 and TRBJ2-1; possible D gene TRBD2, 6 bases. The germline V and J ends were trimmed by 6 bases and 2 bases, with 8 bases remaining between them. Germline CDR1 and CDR2: MDHEN and SYDVKM. The CDR3 totals 13 residues.

V usage is TRBV28 and J usage is TRBJ2-3; D call uncertain. Germline V CDR1 and CDR2: MDHEN, SYDVKM. V was pared by 7 bases and J by 0 bases, with 5 bases between. The CDR3 loop spans 12 amino acids. The CDR3: CASTASTDTQYF. CDR3 coding DNA: TGTGCCAGCACAGCGAGCACAGATACGCAGTATTTT.

The chain has TRBV4-1 and TRBJ2-7; 8 bases fit TRBD1. J was trimmed by 3 bases and V by 1 base; bases with no gene match: 11. The CDR3 has 17 amino acids. The germline CDR1 and CDR2 sequences are MGHRA and YSYEKL. The chain's CDR3 is CASSQGHRGIMDYEQYF. CDR3 in DNA: TGCGCCAGCAGCCAAGGTCACAGGGGGATAATGGACTACGAGCAGTACTTC.

A note on this clone: The sample holds other DNA sequences that translate to the same CDR3. This chain links TRBV7-2 with TRBJ2-7; possibly TRBD2 for D (6 bases). Germline lookup yields CDR1 SGHTA and CDR2 FQGNSA. CDR3 length: 14 residues. Trimming left V 2 bases short and J 4 bases short, with 12 bases between. The CDR3 DNA reads TGTGCCAGCAGCTTAAGCGGGCGGGGATACGAGCAGTACTTC. This codes for CASSLSGRGYEQYF.

V is TRBV5-1 and J is TRBJ2-1, with 7 bases lining up with TRBD2. CDR1 and CDR2 (germline): SGHRS, YFSETQ. V dropped 0 bases and J dropped 2; count of bases not matched to a gene: 5. The CDR3 sequence is 16 residues long. The CDR3 protein is CASSLDSSGAYNEQFF. The CDR3 DNA follows: TGCGCCAGCAGCTTGGACTCTAGCGGAGCCTACAATGAGCAGTTCTTC.

The CDR3 loop reads CASSLGGQTEAFF. CDR3 in DNA: TGTGCCAGCAGCTTAGGGGGACAGACTGAAGCTTTCTTT. This sequence joins TRBV7-9 and TRBJ1-1; TRBD1 agrees at 7 bases. The CDR3 spans 13 residues. V trimming: 1 base; J trimming: 5 bases; junction bases outside the gene matches: 1. In germline, CDR1 is SEHNR, CDR2 FQNEAQ (reference sequence).

This rearrangement joins TRBV10-1 to TRBJ2-3, with D perhaps TRBD2 (6 bases). The ends were cut back, 6 bases at V and 0 bases at J, with 10 bases in the middle. The CDR3 is 14 amino acids. Germline assignment: CDR1 WNHNN and CDR2 SYGVQD (reference sequence). The CDR3 loop reads CASRPGLSTDTQYF. In DNA, the CDR3 is TGCGCCAGCAGGCCGGGACTTAGCACAGATACGCAGTATTTT.

J is TRBJ2-1 and V is TRBV6-6; tentative D call: TRBD1 (6 bases). Germline V lookup: CDR1 MNHNY, CDR2 SVGAGI (reference sequence). This CDR3 region has 12 residues. The ends were cut back, 5 bases at V and 4 bases at J, with 6 bases in the middle. CDR3 DNA: TGTGCCAGCAGTGACAGGTACAATGAGCAGTTCTTC. It translates to CASSDRYNEQFF.

The chain recombines TRBV4-1 with TRBJ2-3; 11 bases are a match to TRBD1. Looked up from germline, CDR1 is MGHRA and CDR2 is YSYEKL. The CDR3 spans 16 residues. J gave up 4 bases and V 5 bases, and 8 bases lay outside the gene matches. The CDR3, as DNA: TGCGCCAGCAGCGACCGGGACAGGGGGTATGCAGATACGCAGTATTTT. Translated, it gives CASSDRDRGYADTQYF.

This chain connects TRBV28 to TRBJ1-4; no definite D call. V was cut by 6 bases and J by 7 bases, with 9 bases left in between. In germline, CDR1 is MDHEN, CDR2 SYDVKM. The CDR3 consists of 12 residues. Written as DNA, the CDR3 is TGTGCCAGCAGACTGACACGTGAAAAACTGTTTTTT. Translation gives CASRLTREKLFF.

Concerning this clone itself: Other DNA sequences in the same sample also yield this CDR3. The chain recombines TRBV19 with TRBJ2-6; TRBD2 might be the D (6 bases). V lost 4 bases and J lost 2, with 6 bases in between. Per the germline V gene, CDR1 is LNHDA and CDR2 is SQIVND (reference sequence). The CDR3 has 14 amino acids. DNA for the CDR3: TGTGCCAGTAGTAGGGGGGCTGGGGCCAACGTCCTGACTTTC. It specifies CASSRGAGANVLTF.

V and J are TRBV29-1 and TRBJ2-1, with 14 bases matching TRBD2. Germline V gives CDR1 SQVTM, CDR2 ANQGSEA. There are 15 residues in the CDR3. The ends lost 6 bases at V and 8 bases at J; junction bases unmatched: 9. In DNA, the CDR3 is TGCAGCGTCGACGCCGGACTAGCGGGAGGCCATGAGCAGTTCTTC. Its translation: CSVDAGLAGGHEQFF.

The CDR3 region is CASRVMERTAYDEQYF. CDR3 nucleotide sequence: TGTGCCAGCAGAGTGATGGAGAGGACAGCCTATGACGAGCAGTACTTC. V and J are TRBV2 and TRBJ2-7; a weak D match, TRBD1 (6 bases). Deletions cut 6 bases from V and 5 bases from J, with 23 bases between. Germline-derived CDR1 and CDR2 are SNHLY and FYNNEI. The CDR3 is 16 amino acids.

The chain employs TRBV19 and TRBJ2-7; TRBD1 matches at 8 bases. The V and J ends lost 3 bases and 2 bases, in that order; junction bases with no gene match: 3. Germline V gene sequence: CDR1 LNHDA, CDR2 SQIVND (reference sequence). This CDR3 is 14 amino acids long. As DNA, the CDR3 is TGTGCCAGTAGTATGCGGGACAGGACCTACGAGCAGTACTTC. Amino acids: CASSMRDRTYEQYF.

The chain employs TRBV5-1 and TRBJ2-1; 11 nucleotides match TRBD2. V trimming: 0 bases; J trimming: 8 bases; junction bases outside the gene matches: 7. Germline V gene sequence: CDR1 SGHRS, CDR2 YFSETQ. This CDR3 comprises 16 residues. The CDR3 region is CASSLGTSGGGDEQFF. CDR3 DNA sequence: TGCGCCAGCAGCTTGGGAACTAGCGGGGGCGGCGATGAGCAGTTCTTC.

This chain joins TRBV6-5 and TRBJ2-2; TRBD1 matches at 7 bases. The CDR3 has 15 amino acids. In germline, CDR1 is MNHEY, CDR2 SVGAGI. V lost 0 bases to trimming and J lost 4 bases; unmatched junction nucleotides: 2. The CDR3 here is CASSYSTGTTGELFF. The CDR3 DNA follows: TGTGCCAGCAGTTACTCGACAGGGACCACCGGGGAGCTGTTTTTT.

This clone showed up just once. The J gene is TRBJ2-7, the V gene TRBV19; 10 bases are shared with TRBD2. CDR1 and CDR2 from the germline V gene are LNHDA and SQIVND (reference sequence). V lost 6 bases, J lost 2 bases, and 7 bases stayed unmatched. The CDR3 runs 15 residues. CDR3 sequence (DNA): TGTGCCAGTAGCCCTTGGACTAGCGGTGCCTACGAGCAGTACTTC. This gives the protein CASSPWTSGAYEQYF.

The chain employs TRBV19 and TRBJ2-1; D is unresolved. Germline V lookup: CDR1 LNHDA, CDR2 SQIVND (reference sequence). The CDR3 runs to 15 residues. V lost 3 bases and J 6 bases, leaving 15 bases between the germline ends. The chain's CDR3 is CASSIKALPPNEQFF. The CDR3 DNA sequence: TGTGCCAGTAGTATTAAAGCGTTACCCCCCAATGAGCAGTTCTTC.

This chain uses TRBV25-1 with TRBJ2-5; 7 bases are a match to TRBD1. CDR1 and CDR2 from the germline V gene are MGHDK and SYGVNS. Trimming cost V 6 bases and J 1 base; bases outside gene matches: 11. The CDR3 covers 16 residues. DNA of the CDR3: TGTGCCAGCAGCCGAGGCGAGACAGGGCTCCAAGAGACCCAGTACTTC. Amino acids: CASSRGETGLQETQYF.

The rearrangement joins TRBV2 to TRBJ2-3; TRBD2 aligns across 10 bases. The length of the CDR3 is 16 residues. The ends lost 6 bases at V and 4 bases at J; junction bases unmatched: 10. The germline gives CDR1 SNHLY, CDR2 FYNNEI. Written as DNA, the CDR3 is TGTGCCAGCAGCTCCCCTAGCGGGGGAGAGGCAGATACGCAGTATTTT. It translates to CASSSPSGGEADTQYF.

In this sample, this clone turned up once. The chain couples TRBV19 to TRBJ1-2; TRBD1 agrees at 7 bases. The V gene end was trimmed by 8 bases and the J gene end by 0 bases; junction bases not matched to a gene: 9. Looked up from germline, CDR1 is LNHDA and CDR2 is SQIVND (reference sequence). This CDR3 comprises 15 residues. Here the CDR3 reads CASSVGTAPNYGYTF. As DNA, the CDR3 is TGTGCCAGTTCTGTGGGGACAGCTCCTAACTATGGCTACACCTTC.

This chain connects TRBV7-8 to TRBJ2-7, with 10 bases identical to TRBD1. Germline V gene data show CDR1 as SGHVS and CDR2 as FQNEAQ. The CDR3 covers 16 residues. V gave up 0 bases and J gave up 7 bases; unmatched junction bases: 9. As DNA, the CDR3 is TGTGCCAGCAGCTTAGCACGGACAGGGGGGTATTGGGAGCAGTACTTC. It encodes CASSLARTGGYWEQYF.